This T cell receptor (beta chain) was documented in a study of blood T cells in healthy people across ages. This clonotype has more than one count but fewer than ten. A much more abundant neighbour one base away suggests this may be a read error. In germline, CDR1 is LGHNA, CDR2 YSLEER. The CDR3 sequence is 16 residues long. V was shortened by 0 bases and J by 5 bases, with 14 bases between the two germline ends. Through a sample-barcoded 5' primer and a J-beta primer mix, a second PCR was run for roughly 6 to 11 cycles. MiXCR, run by TCRdb on the 5' RACE reads, gives a single entry per CDR3 protein. The sample gives hundreds of thousands of distinct CDR3 sequences, about 45% of which show up once; around 18% is in the top ten.

Sequencing was performed on blood. The chain uses TRBV4-3 and TRBJ2-1; no reliable D call. The clonotype originates from a man at least 80 years old in good health. Written as DNA, the CDR3 is TGCGCCAGCAGCCAAGACCACGGTACGGTAAACAATGAGCAGTTCTTC. The encoded protein is CASSQDHGTVNNEQFF.